Reported below is one T cell receptor beta chain. TCRdb's copy holds only in-frame clones and misses some; the assay was immunoSEQ multiplex PCR. The table lists a few hundred thousand clones, roughly 77% of them singletons. This sample was included in a study of blood T cell repertoires in COVID-19. The CDR3 totals 14 residues. Trimming cost V 1 base and J 4 bases, with 11 bases left between them. Germline assignment: CDR1 SGDLS and CDR2 YYNGEE. Sequencing was performed on peripheral blood. The sequence came from an elderly woman with acute or convalescent COVID-19. The rearrangement uses TRBV9 and TRBJ2-5; D is possibly TRBD2 (6 bases). CDR3 sequence reads: CASSVSWRGETQYF. Written as DNA, the CDR3 is TGTGCCAGCAGCGTATCTTGGAGGGGAGAGACCCAGTACTTC.